This T cell receptor (beta chain) was sequenced during a study of OX40 agonist ivuxolimab in advanced cancers. The study sampled blood at baseline, cycle 4 day 1, and cycle 7 day 1. J was trimmed by 5 bases and V by 5 bases; bases with no gene match: 9. The CDR3 totals 15 residues. Germline V gives CDR1 SNHLY, CDR2 FYNNEI. Clones were sequenced by immunoSEQ multiplex PCR, and TCRdb holds only the in-frame ones, with some missing. The sample includes tens of thousands of clones, around 90% of them seen just once. This sequence joins TRBV2 and TRBJ2-5, with TRBD1 matching over 9 bases. Sequencing was performed on CD4+ or CD8+ T cells sorted from blood, taken in a trial of the OX40 agonist ivuxolimab. This TCR was recovered from an adult with an advanced solid tumor such as melanoma, head and neck, liver or kidney cancer. For the CDR3, the DNA is TGTGCCAGCAGTCCCGGGACAGGGCCAGGGGAGACCCAGTACTTC. This sequence encodes CASSPGTGPGETQYF. The variable domain in full, with the rest retrieved from reference TRBV2 and TRBJ2-5, is EPEVTQTPSHQVTQMGQEVILRCVPISNHLYFYWYRQILGQKVEFLVSFYNNEISEKSEIFDDQFSVERPDGSNFTLKIRSTKLEDSAMYFCASSPGTGPGETQYFGPGTRLLVL.